This T cell receptor (beta chain) was documented in a study of cytomegalovirus exposure and HLA in healthy donors. Losses at the gene ends were 5 bases for V and 0 bases for J; bases not matched to a gene: 6. The CDR3 is 15 residues long. The germline CDR1 and CDR2 sequences are SEHNR and FQNEAQ (reference sequence). Remarks on this clone: The antigen is undetermined.

The PCR contained 60 Vbeta and 13 Jbeta primers. The assay was immunoSEQ multiplex PCR, and TCRdb's table has in-frame clones only and misses some. The sample has roughly 200,000 clones; under 85% are singletons. Findings of the study overall: Highest at DRB1 and lowest at HLA-C, TCR association rates differed among HLA loci in a later analysis. It was reported in a later analysis that an Asian-associated ancestry cluster showed fewer N-insertions than the 666-donor mean. Overall, around 150 TCR beta chains were annotated as cytomegalovirus-associated. V- and J-gene trimming of TCR beta was linked (in a later analysis) to a missense DCLRE1C variant.

The sequence was obtained from a male donor in good health and CMV-seronegative. The sample taken for sequencing was PBMCs. The chain uses TRBV7-9 and TRBJ1-1; TRBD1 agrees at 7 bases. Here the CDR3 reads CASSRDRLMNTEAFF. In nucleotides, the CDR3 is TGTGCCAGCAGCCGGGACAGACTTATGAACACTGAAGCTTTCTTT.